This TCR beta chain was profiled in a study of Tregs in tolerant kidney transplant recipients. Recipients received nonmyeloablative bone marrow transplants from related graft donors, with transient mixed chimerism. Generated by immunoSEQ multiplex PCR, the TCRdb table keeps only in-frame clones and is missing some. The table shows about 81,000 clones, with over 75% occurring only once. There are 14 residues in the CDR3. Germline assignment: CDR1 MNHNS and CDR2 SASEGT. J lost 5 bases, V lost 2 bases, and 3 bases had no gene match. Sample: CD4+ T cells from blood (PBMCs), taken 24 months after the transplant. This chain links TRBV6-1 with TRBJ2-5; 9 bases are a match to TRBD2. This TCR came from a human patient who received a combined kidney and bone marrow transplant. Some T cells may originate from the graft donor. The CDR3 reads CASSESAGGETQYF. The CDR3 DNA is TGTGCCAGCAGTGAATCAGCGGGAGGTGAGACCCAGTACTTC.